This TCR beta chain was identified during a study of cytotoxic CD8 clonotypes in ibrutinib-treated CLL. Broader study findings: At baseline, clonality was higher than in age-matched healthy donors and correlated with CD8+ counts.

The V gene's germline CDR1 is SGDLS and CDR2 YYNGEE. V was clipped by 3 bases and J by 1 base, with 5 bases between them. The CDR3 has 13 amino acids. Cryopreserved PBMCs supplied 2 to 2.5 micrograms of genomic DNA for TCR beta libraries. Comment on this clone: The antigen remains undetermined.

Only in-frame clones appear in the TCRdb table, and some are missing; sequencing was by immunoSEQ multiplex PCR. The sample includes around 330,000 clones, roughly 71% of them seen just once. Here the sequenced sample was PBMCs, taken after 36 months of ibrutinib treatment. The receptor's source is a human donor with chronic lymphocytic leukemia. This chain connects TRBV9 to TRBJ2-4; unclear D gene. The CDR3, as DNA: TGTGCCAGCAGCGGAAGTGCCAAAAACATTCAGTACTTC. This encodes CASSGSAKNIQYF.